The clone carrying this TCR beta chain was detected ten times or more. The antigen remains undetermined. Trimming took 0 bases from V and 11 from J; bases not matched to a gene: 13. CDR1 and CDR2 from the germline V gene are DFQATT and SNEGSKA (reference sequence). The CDR3 consists of 15 residues. The data were taken from a study of blood T cells in healthy people across ages. Study-wide results and limits: The recorded TCR beta diversity per million T cells decreased in a roughly linear manner with age.

Sample-barcoded 5' priming and a J-beta primer mix drove a second PCR of about 6 to 11 cycles. TCRdb re-analysed the 5' RACE reads in MiXCR, keeping a single row per CDR3 protein. The sample consists of 600,000 or so distinct CDR3 sequences, approximately 30% of them appearing once. The chain employs TRBV20-1 and TRBJ1-2, with TRBD1 matching 9 bases. The receptor comes from a woman at least 80 years old in good health. The sequenced sample consisted of blood. CDR3 region: CSARDTGTGSQSYTF. The CDR3 nucleotides read TGCAGTGCTAGAGATACCGGGACAGGGTCCCAATCGTACACCTTC.